Listed below are T cell receptor beta chains from one sample, sequenced in a study of blood T cells in healthy people across ages. TCRdb fed the 5' RACE reads into MiXCR, producing one record per CDR3 protein. The data show fewer than 950,000 distinct CDR3 sequences, roughly 50% seen once. The sample consisted of blood. Source of these receptors: an elderly man in good health. Both conserved end residues are part of each CDR3. The D gene is left open where the match is weak.

J gene	V gene	D gene	CDR3 protein
TRBJ2-7	TRBV5-1	TRBD1	CASSLEGAGYEQYF
TRBJ2-3	TRBV29-1	NA	CSVSGPDTQYF
TRBJ2-7	TRBV6-5	TRBD1	CASRDRDRYYEQYF
TRBJ1-2	TRBV3-1	NA	CASSQGGESGYTF
TRBJ2-3	TRBV6-5	NA	CASSYAAGQHRYAYF
TRBJ2-3	TRBV7-6	TRBD1	CASSLGGTGNRYAYF
NA	TRBV28	NA	CASSPLGQTEQYF
TRBJ2-3	TRBV9	TRBD2	CASSFSGRTFSTDTQYF
TRBJ2-3	TRBV7-9	TRBD2	CASSQGGAALTDTQYF
TRBJ1-2	TRBV14	NA	CASSQDIKGSATF
TRBJ2-1	TRBV29-1	NA	CSVELRASSYNEQFF
TRBJ1-4	TRBV20-1	NA	CSARRDEKLFF
TRBJ2-1	TRBV9	TRBD2	CASSPGGLAHYNEQFF